The entry below describes one T cell receptor beta chain. Its antigen remains undetermined. Base qualities are not recorded, but no much larger clone differs from it by a single base. The immunoSEQ Assay, a bias-controlled multiplex PCR, was used to amplify TCRbeta CDR3 regions from genomic DNA. Concerning the study's data processing: The number of nucleated cells in each sample was estimated from the amplification of reference gene primers within the assay. Sequence reads were collapsed and filtered to measure the absolute abundance of every unique TCRbeta CDR3 rearrangement. For each sample, productive Simpson clonality was calculated by taking the square root of Simpson's diversity index across productive rearrangements. In TCRdb, the immuneACCESS table is reduced to in-frame sequences with V and J assigned. These tables do not hold every clone; where another copy was compared, an unresolved V gene accounts for under half, and the others remain unexplained. The DNA gave D and trimming, while V, J and clone size come from that table. This sample comprises roughly 86,000 clones, about 85% of them detected only once. The ten largest clones add up to about 2% of the sample.

The data stem from a study of blood T cell repertoires in COVID-19 (dated by TCRdb to between 2020 and 2021). A note on the overall study: Samples covering the acute and convalescent phases of COVID-19 were provided by collaborators in the United States, Italy and Spain. The material from the prospective study consisted of cDNA or gDNA derived from T cells, B-cell-depleted T cells, or PBMCs. Subjects who had been exposed to COVID-19, were actively infected with it, or had recovered from it provided the deeply sampled blood TCRbeta repertoires that made up the dataset. The repertoires were made available in a free public database intended to serve as a resource for research on the immune response to SARS-CoV-2. The samples were drawn from the first 160 participants of the ongoing ImmuneRACE study and from 950 to 1,500 subjects provided by 6 global collaborators. Sample metadata almost always included a de-identified subject ID, COVID-19 status, age in years and sex. Where HLA class I and class II types were available, the types were taken from metadata supplied by the sample provider, not from assay-based typing.

Overall study outcomes, separate from this receptor: How much clinical and demographic metadata was included differed by source and by participant, and the metadata was provided uncurated.

The collaborating institutions used their own protocols to collect whole blood in K2EDTA tubes. Collaborator samples were shipped for TCRbeta analysis as frozen whole blood, isolated PBMCs, or DNA extracted from either sample type. The clonotype was recovered from a woman in her 70s with acute or convalescent COVID-19. The material sequenced was peripheral blood.

CDR3 sequence: CASSLAGGAGTYEQYF. The nucleotides read TGTGCCAGCAGCTTAGCCGGGGGGGCAGGAACCTACGAGCAGTACTTC. The rearranged chain carries TRBV7-2 and TRBJ2-7, and TRBD2 aligns with 8 junction nucleotides. Taken from cysteine to phenylalanine, the CDR3 has 16 residues. Just the 48-base CDR3 DNA is kept, in frame starting at base 1. From a lookup of the germline V gene, CDR1 and CDR2 are SGHTA and FQGNSA. V lost 0 bases and J lost 2 bases, and the count of bases not matched to a germline gene is 6.